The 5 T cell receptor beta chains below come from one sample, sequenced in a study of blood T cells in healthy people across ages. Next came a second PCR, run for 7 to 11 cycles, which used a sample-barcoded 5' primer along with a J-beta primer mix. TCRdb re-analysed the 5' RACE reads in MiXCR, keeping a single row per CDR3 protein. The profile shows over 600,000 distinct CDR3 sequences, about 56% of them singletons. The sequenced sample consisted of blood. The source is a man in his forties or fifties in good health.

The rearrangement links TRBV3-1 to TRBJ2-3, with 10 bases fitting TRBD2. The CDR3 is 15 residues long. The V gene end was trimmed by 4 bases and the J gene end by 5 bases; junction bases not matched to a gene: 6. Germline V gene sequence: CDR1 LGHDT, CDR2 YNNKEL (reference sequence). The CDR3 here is CASSPLAGAGDTQYF. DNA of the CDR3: TGTGCCAGCAGCCCCCTAGCGGGGGCGGGAGATACGCAGTATTTT.

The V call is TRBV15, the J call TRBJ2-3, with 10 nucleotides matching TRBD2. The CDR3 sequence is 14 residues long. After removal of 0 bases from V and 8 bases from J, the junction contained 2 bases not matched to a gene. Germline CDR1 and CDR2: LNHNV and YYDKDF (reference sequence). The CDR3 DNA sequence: TGTGCCACCAGCAGAGATACTAGCGGGGCTACGCAGTATTTT. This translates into CATSRDTSGATQYF.

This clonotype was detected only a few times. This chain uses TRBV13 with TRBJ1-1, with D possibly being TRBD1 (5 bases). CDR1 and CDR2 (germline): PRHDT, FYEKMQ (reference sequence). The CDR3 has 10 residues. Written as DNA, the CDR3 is TGTCTTTCGAGGGACGCTGAAGCTTTCTTT. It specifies CLSRDAEAFF.

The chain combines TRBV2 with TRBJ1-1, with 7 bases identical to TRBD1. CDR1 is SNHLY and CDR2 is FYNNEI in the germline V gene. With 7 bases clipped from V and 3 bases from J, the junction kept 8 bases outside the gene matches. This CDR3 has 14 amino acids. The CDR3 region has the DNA TGTGCCAGCAACTCGGGACAGATGGACACTGAAGCTTTCTTT. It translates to CASNSGQMDTEAFF. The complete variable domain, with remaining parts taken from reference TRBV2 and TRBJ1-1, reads EPEVTQTPSHQVTQMGQEVILRCVPISNHLYFYWYRQILGQKVEFLVSFYNNEISEKSEIFDDQFSVERPDGSNFTLKIRSTKLEDSAMYFCASNSGQMDTEAFFGQGTRLTVV.

CDR3 region: CASSFTMVQISTDTQYF. CDR3 in DNA: TGTGCCAGCAGTTTTACCATGGTTCAGATTAGCACAGATACGCAGTATTTT. The chain is built from TRBV12-3 or TRBV12-4 and TRBJ2-3; no clear D. The V end was cut by 3 bases, the J end by 0 bases, with 16 bases between. This CDR3 has 17 residues.